These T cell receptor beta chains were read from a single sample in a study of blood T cell repertoires in COVID-19. Sequencing used immunoSEQ multiplex PCR; TCRdb keeps in-frame clones, though not all of them. This table has about 100,000 clones, roughly 88% appearing once. The source material was peripheral blood. Every receptor here comes from a woman aged 60 to 75 with acute or convalescent COVID-19. The CDR3 runs from the conserved cysteine through the conserved F or W. Each record gives: clone size, CDR3 length, J gene, D gene, V gene, CDR3 DNA, CDR3 protein. The D gene is left open where the match is weak. The size entry is marked missing in some rows and otherwise reads once, few, many or a size class.

clone size: .; CDR3 length: 14; J gene: TRBJ1-5; D gene: TRBD1; V gene: TRBV19; CDR3 DNA: TGTGCCACCCTTCCAGGGGGCCCCAATCAGCCCCAGCATTTT; CDR3 protein: CATLPGGPNQPQHF
clone size: few; CDR3 length: 12; J gene: TRBJ1-1; D gene: .; V gene: TRBV30; CDR3 DNA: TGTGCCTGGAGAAGCCCGAACACTGAAGCTTTCTTT; CDR3 protein: CAWRSPNTEAFF
clone size: .; CDR3 length: 13; J gene: TRBJ2-2; D gene: .; V gene: TRBV2; CDR3 DNA: TGTGCCAGCAGTGAATGGGGCGCCGGGGAGCTGTTTTTT; CDR3 protein: CASSEWGAGELFF
clone size: .; CDR3 length: 17; J gene: TRBJ1-2; D gene: TRBD1; V gene: TRBV10-3; CDR3 DNA: TGTGCCATCAGTGATCCGGGACAGGGAGGTTCTTCATGGGGCTACACCTTC; CDR3 protein: CAISDPGQGGSSWGYTF
clone size: .; CDR3 length: 16; J gene: TRBJ1-6; D gene: .; V gene: TRBV5-4; CDR3 DNA: TGTGCCAGCAGCTTGGACGCGGGGCCGGGTAATTCACCCCTCCACTTT; CDR3 protein: CASSLDAGPGNSPLHF
clone size: .; CDR3 length: 13; J gene: TRBJ1-1; D gene: .; V gene: TRBV30; CDR3 DNA: TGTGCCTGGGGGAGGGGGGTGAACACTGAAGCTTTCTTT; CDR3 protein: CAWGRGVNTEAFF
clone size: few; CDR3 length: 13; J gene: TRBJ1-1; D gene: .; V gene: TRBV18; CDR3 DNA: TGTGCCAGCTCACCGGGACAGAACACTGAAGCTTTCTTT; CDR3 protein: CASSPGQNTEAFF
clone size: .; CDR3 length: 16; J gene: TRBJ2-1; D gene: TRBD2; V gene: TRBV4-1; CDR3 DNA: TGCGCCAGCAGCCAAGATGCTAGCGGGTATTACAATGAGCAGTTCTTC; CDR3 protein: CASSQDASGYYNEQFF
clone size: .; CDR3 length: 15; J gene: TRBJ2-5; D gene: .; V gene: TRBV5-1; CDR3 DNA: TGCGCCAGCAGCTTGGACGGGCTAGCCCAAGAGACCCAGTACTTC; CDR3 protein: CASSLDGLAQETQYF
clone size: .; CDR3 length: 15; J gene: TRBJ2-1; D gene: .; V gene: TRBV5-6; CDR3 DNA: TGTGCCAGCAGCTTGGTACAGGGCATGGTAGATGAGCAGTTCTTC; CDR3 protein: CASSLVQGMVDEQFF
clone size: once; CDR3 length: 13; J gene: TRBJ2-5; D gene: .; V gene: TRBV29-1; CDR3 DNA: TGCAGCGTGGGGAGGCAGGGTGGAGAGACCCAGTACTTC; CDR3 protein: CSVGRQGGETQYF
clone size: .; CDR3 length: 16; J gene: TRBJ2-7; D gene: TRBD2; V gene: TRBV5-4; CDR3 DNA: TGTGCCAGCAGCTTCACTAGCGTCGGAGGTATATACGAGCAGTACTTC; CDR3 protein: CASSFTSVGGIYEQYF
clone size: once; CDR3 length: 13; J gene: TRBJ1-5; D gene: .; V gene: TRBV6-5; CDR3 DNA: TGTGCCAGCAGTTACAGCTACAATCAGCCCCAGCATTTT; CDR3 protein: CASSYSYNQPQHF
clone size: .; CDR3 length: 15; J gene: TRBJ2-1; D gene: TRBD2; V gene: TRBV7-2; CDR3 DNA: TGTGCCAGCAGCTTATCTAGCGGGAAGGGGATTGAGCAGTTCTTC; CDR3 protein: CASSLSSGKGIEQFF
clone size: .; CDR3 length: 13; J gene: TRBJ1-5; D gene: .; V gene: TRBV2; CDR3 DNA: TGTGCCAGCAGTGATAGCTACAATCAGCCCCAGCATTTT; CDR3 protein: CASSDSYNQPQHF
clone size: .; CDR3 length: 14; J gene: TRBJ1-4; D gene: .; V gene: TRBV5-4; CDR3 DNA: TGTGCCAGCAGCTTGACAGGGACAAATGAAAAACTGTTTTTT; CDR3 protein: CASSLTGTNEKLFF
clone size: once; CDR3 length: 14; J gene: TRBJ1-1; D gene: .; V gene: TRBV3-1/TRBV3-2; CDR3 DNA: TGTGCCAGCACCCGCGGGGGAGGAGGGACTGAAGCTTTCTTT; CDR3 protein: CASTRGGGGTEAFF
clone size: .; CDR3 length: 17; J gene: TRBJ2-1; D gene: TRBD2; V gene: TRBV15; CDR3 DNA: TGTGCCACCAGCAGAGATCTCGGAGGCCAGGGAGGGAATGAGCAGTTCTTC; CDR3 protein: CATSRDLGGQGGNEQFF
clone size: .; CDR3 length: 14; J gene: TRBJ2-1; D gene: .; V gene: TRBV19; CDR3 DNA: TGTGCCAGTAGTATGGACTACTCCTACAATGAGCAGTTCTTC; CDR3 protein: CASSMDYSYNEQFF
clone size: .; CDR3 length: 13; J gene: TRBJ1-2; D gene: .; V gene: TRBV6-5; CDR3 DNA: TGTGCCAGCAGACCGCCGGGGAAAGATGGCTACACCTTC; CDR3 protein: CASRPPGKDGYTF
clone size: .; CDR3 length: 14; J gene: TRBJ1-1; D gene: .; V gene: TRBV5-1; CDR3 DNA: TGCGCCAGCAATTTAGGGGGTGGCGGCACTGAAGCTTTCTTT; CDR3 protein: CASNLGGGGTEAFF
clone size: .; CDR3 length: 13; J gene: TRBJ2-1; D gene: .; V gene: TRBV11-2; CDR3 DNA: TGTGCCAGCAGCCCTACTAGCATCGGGGAGCAGTTCTTC; CDR3 protein: CASSPTSIGEQFF